This TCR beta chain was recovered during a study of blood T cell repertoires in COVID-19. Repertoires were generated with immunoSEQ multiplex PCR, while TCRdb's copy carries only in-frame clones and drops some. Of around 250,000 clones in the sample, under 90% are singletons; the top ten hold just under 0.95%. The germline gives CDR1 MRHNA, CDR2 SNTAGT. The junction had 13 bases not matched to a gene; V was cut back by 9 bases and J by 5 bases. The CDR3 contains 14 residues. Sample: peripheral blood. This TCR was recovered from a woman aged 40 to 49 who had recovered from COVID-19. V gene TRBV6-4 combines with J gene TRBJ2-7; TRBD1 aligns across 7 bases. The DNA of the CDR3 is TGTGCCAGAACGCGACAGGGCAGAGGCAACGAGCAGTACTTC. Encoded protein: CARTRQGRGNEQYF.